This TCR beta chain was retrieved from a study of blood T cell repertoires in COVID-19. The J segment lost 4 bases and the V segment lost 2 bases, leaving 6 bases of the junction unmatched. The CDR3 totals 16 residues. Germline assignment: CDR1 MNHEY and CDR2 SVGAGI. In the original workflow: Nucleated cell number was recorded as an estimate derived from reference gene primer amplification. Here immunoSEQ multiplex PCR was the method, and the copy in TCRdb shows in-frame clones only, minus some. That table supplies the V and J calls and clone size; D and trimming were determined from the DNA. The sample lists 110,000 or so clones, approximately 89% occurring once.

The source material was peripheral blood. This receptor was taken from a woman aged 55-69 years with COVID-19, enrolled during active disease. This chain links TRBV6-5 with TRBJ2-2; 8 bases align to TRBD1. The CDR3 DNA reads TGTGCCAGCAGTTACGACAGGGGACGGAGCACCGGGGAGCTGTTTTTT. The encoded protein is CASSYDRGRSTGELFF.